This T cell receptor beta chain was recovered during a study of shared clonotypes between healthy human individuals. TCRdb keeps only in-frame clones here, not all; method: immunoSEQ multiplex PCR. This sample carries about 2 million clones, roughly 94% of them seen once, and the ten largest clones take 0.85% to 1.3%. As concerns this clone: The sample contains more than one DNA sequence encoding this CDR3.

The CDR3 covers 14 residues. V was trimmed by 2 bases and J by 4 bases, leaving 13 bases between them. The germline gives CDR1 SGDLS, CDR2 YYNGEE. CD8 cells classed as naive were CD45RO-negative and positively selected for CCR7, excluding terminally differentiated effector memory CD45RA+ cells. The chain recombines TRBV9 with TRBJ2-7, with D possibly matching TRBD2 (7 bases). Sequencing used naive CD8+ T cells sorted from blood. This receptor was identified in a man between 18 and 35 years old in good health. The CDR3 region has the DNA TGTGCCAGCAGCGTGGGGGGGCCTACTTACGAGCAGTACTTC. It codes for CASSVGGPTYEQYF.